This T cell receptor beta chain was captured by sequencing in a study of tumor-infiltrating lymphocytes in primary liver carcinoma. From roughly 470 ng total RNA, TCR beta cDNA was generated with a primer in the constant region. Employing slightly modified ARM-PCR, three nested multiplex PCR rounds were run, and these gave rise to the TCR beta libraries. The first two PCR rounds used TRBV1-TRBV30 forward primers with a C-beta reverse primer, about 10 cycles each. Each CDR3 protein is one row after TCRdb ran MiXCR on the multiplex PCR reads. The table records 60,000 to 90,000 distinct CDR3 sequences, 55% to 75% of them present only once. The CDR3 covers 13 residues. The germline gives CDR1 MNHEY, CDR2 SVGAGI. Total RNA and DNA came together from roughly 20-30 mg of bulk tissue without cell sorting. About this clonotype itself: At one end, the junction sequence differs from germline, possibly due to a read error.

What was sequenced was liver tumor tissue from sampling region 4. As to subset: tumor region T4, right-lateral pole. J is TRBJ1-1 and V is TRBV6-5; maybe TRBD1 (6 bases). The receptor's source is a man between 40 and 49 years old with primary liver carcinoma and hepatitis B virus infection. CDR3 in DNA: TGTACCAGGAGTAACTACAGGGACACTGAAGCTTTCTTT. This sequence encodes CTRSNYRDTEAFF.